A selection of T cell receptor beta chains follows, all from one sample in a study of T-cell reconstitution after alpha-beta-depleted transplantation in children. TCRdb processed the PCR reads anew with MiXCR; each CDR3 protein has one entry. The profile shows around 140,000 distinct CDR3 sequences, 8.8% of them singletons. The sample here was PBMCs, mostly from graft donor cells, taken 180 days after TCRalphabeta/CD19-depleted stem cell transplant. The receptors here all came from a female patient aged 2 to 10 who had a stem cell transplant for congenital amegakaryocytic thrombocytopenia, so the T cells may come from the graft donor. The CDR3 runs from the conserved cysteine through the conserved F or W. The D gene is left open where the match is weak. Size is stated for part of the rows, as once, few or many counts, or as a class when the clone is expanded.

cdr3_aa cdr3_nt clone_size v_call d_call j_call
CASSNSAQNIQYF TGTGCCAGCAGCAACTCGGCGCAAAACATTCAGTACTTC many TRBV7-9 - TRBJ2-4
CSAPAGVLYGYTF TGCAGTGCTCCTGCGGGGGTCCTCTATGGCTACACCTTC - TRBV20-1 - TRBJ1-2
CASSLPGSNTIYF TGTGCCAGCAGCTTACCTGGGTCCAACACCATATATTTT - TRBV7-9 - TRBJ1-3
CASSFGTGNTGELFF TGCGCCAGCAGCTTCGGGACAGGGAACACCGGGGAGCTGTTTTTT many TRBV5-1 TRBD1 TRBJ2-2
CASSVGSSGNTIYF TGTGCCAGCAGCGTAGGCAGCTCTGGAAACACCATATATTTT many TRBV9 - TRBJ1-3
CASSTGPGANVLTF TGTGCCAGCAGTACAGGACCTGGGGCCAACGTCCTGACTTTC many TRBV7-8 - TRBJ2-6
CASSLVGRQETQYF TGCGCCAGCAGCTTGGTGGGGAGACAAGAGACCCAGTACTTC - TRBV5-1 - TRBJ2-5
CASSLLSRTGGGYGQYF TGCGCCAGCAGCTTGTTAAGTCGAACAGGGGGCGGCTACGGGCAGTACTTC - TRBV5-1 TRBD1 TRBJ2-7
CAWREAEAFF TGTGCCTGGAGGGAGGCTGAAGCTTTCTTT - TRBV30 - TRBJ1-1
CASTPRSGYYEQYF TGTGCCAGCACCCCGCGGAGCGGGTACTACGAGCAGTACTTC few TRBV12-3/TRBV12-4 - TRBJ2-7
CASRRGRDFGYTF TGTGCCAGCAGGCGCGGACGGGACTTTGGCTACACCTTC few TRBV12-3/TRBV12-4 - TRBJ1-2
CASSLSVSTQYF TGCGCCAGCAGCCTTTCGGTGTCTACGCAGTATTTT many TRBV5-1 - TRBJ2-3